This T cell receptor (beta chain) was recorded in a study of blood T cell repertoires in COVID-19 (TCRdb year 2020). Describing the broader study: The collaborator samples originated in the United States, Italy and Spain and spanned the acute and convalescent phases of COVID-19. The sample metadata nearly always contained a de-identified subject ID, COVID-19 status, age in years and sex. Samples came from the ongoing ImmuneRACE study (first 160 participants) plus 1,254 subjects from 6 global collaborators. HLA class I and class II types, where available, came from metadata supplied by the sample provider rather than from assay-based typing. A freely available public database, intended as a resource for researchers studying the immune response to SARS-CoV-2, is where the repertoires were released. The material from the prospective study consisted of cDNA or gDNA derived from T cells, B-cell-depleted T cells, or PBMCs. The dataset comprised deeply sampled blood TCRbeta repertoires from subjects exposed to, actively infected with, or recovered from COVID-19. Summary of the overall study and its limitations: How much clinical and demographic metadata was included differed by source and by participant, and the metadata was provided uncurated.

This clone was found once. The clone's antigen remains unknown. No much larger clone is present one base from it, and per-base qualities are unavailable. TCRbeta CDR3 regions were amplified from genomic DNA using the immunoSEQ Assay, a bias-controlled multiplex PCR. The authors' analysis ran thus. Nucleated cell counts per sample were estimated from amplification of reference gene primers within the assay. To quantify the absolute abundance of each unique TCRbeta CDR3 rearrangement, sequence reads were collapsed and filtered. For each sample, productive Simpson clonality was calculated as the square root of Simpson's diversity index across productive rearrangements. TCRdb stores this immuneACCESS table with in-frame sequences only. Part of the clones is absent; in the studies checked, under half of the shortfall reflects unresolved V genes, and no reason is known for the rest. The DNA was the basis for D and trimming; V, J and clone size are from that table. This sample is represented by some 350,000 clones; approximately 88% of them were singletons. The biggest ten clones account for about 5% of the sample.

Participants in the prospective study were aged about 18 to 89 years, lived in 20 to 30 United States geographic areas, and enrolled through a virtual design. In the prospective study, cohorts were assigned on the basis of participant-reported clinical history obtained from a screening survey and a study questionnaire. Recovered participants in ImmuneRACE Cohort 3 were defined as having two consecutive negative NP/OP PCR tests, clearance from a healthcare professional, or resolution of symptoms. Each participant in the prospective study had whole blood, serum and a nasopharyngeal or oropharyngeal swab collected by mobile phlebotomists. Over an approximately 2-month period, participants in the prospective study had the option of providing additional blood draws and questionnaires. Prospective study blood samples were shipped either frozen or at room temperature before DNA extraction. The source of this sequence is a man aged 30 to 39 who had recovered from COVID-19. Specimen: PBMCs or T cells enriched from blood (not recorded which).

The CDR3 here reads CASSFSLGQVVVLTF. The nucleotide sequence reads TGTGCCAGCAGCTTTAGCCTTGGACAGGTCGTCGTCCTGACTTTC. The chain joins TRBV7-9 to TRBJ2-6; TRBD1 lines up with 7 middle nucleotides. At the junction V is shortened by 3 bases and J by 12 bases; bases outside the gene matches: 11. Looking up the germline V gene (reference sequence) yields CDR1 SEHNR and CDR2 FQNEAQ. The cysteine opens and the phenylalanine closes a CDR3 of 15 amino acids. Only the CDR3 DNA stays, 45 bases, in frame from base 1.